Listed below are T cell receptor beta chains from one sample, sequenced in a study of T cell clones after liver transplantation. Repertoires were generated with immunoSEQ multiplex PCR, while TCRdb's copy carries only in-frame clones and drops some. The top ten hold about 10% of the sample, which has roughly 56,000 clones, approximately 71% seen once. The material sequenced was CD4+ T cells from blood, taken 54 months after liver transplant. The receptor source for this set is a human patient who received a liver transplant. Some T cells may have come from the graft donor. The CDR3 runs from the conserved cysteine through the conserved F or W. The D gene is left open where the match is weak. Clone size appears in some rows only: once, few, many, or a class for an expanded clone.

j_gene | abundance | v_gene | d_gene | CDR3aa | CDR3nt
TRBJ2-3 | - | TRBV2 | - | CASSQVGTDTQYF | TGTGCCAGCTCCCAAGTCGGCACAGATACGCAGTATTTT
TRBJ2-7 | - | TRBV19 | TRBD2 | CASSFGTTSSYEQYF | TGTGCCAGTAGTTTCGGGACTACAAGCTCCTACGAGCAGTACTTC
TRBJ2-5 | - | TRBV28 | TRBD1 | CASSSPGTGGRQETQYF | TGTGCCAGCAGCTCCCCCGGGACAGGGGGTCGACAAGAGACCCAGTACTTC
TRBJ2-5 | - | TRBV30 | TRBD2 | CAWRERGAQETQYF | TGTGCCTGGAGAGAGCGGGGGGCCCAAGAGACCCAGTACTTC
TRBJ1-6 | - | TRBV5-1 | TRBD1 | CASSLAGQTSSYNSPLHF | TGCGCCAGCAGCTTAGCGGGACAGACAAGCTCCTATAATTCACCCCTCCACTTT
TRBJ1-5 | - | TRBV12-5 | - | CASGSPYQPQHF | TGTGCTAGTGGTTCGCCGTATCAGCCCCAGCATTTT
TRBJ1-6 | - | TRBV9 | TRBD1 | CASSPGTVGNSPLHF | TGTGCCAGCAGCCCCGGGACAGTAGGCAATTCACCCCTCCACTTT
TRBJ1-2 | many | TRBV7-9 | - | CASGSRGNYGYTF | TGTGCCAGCGGATCAAGGGGGAACTATGGCTACACCTTC
TRBJ1-2 | - | TRBV27 | - | CASSLSSTVHDGYTF | TGTGCCAGCAGTTTGTCGTCGACAGTTCATGACGGCTACACCTTC
TRBJ2-4 | few | TRBV29-1 | - | CSVEDVQGGGDIQYF | TGCAGCGTTGAAGACGTCCAAGGAGGGGGAGACATTCAGTACTTC
TRBJ1-1 | - | TRBV14 | - | CASSLTVNTEAFF | TGTGCCAGCAGCCTAACAGTGAACACTGAAGCTTTCTTT
TRBJ1-4 | - | TRBV7-9 | TRBD1 | CASSFYRGRDEKLFF | TGTGCCAGCAGCTTCTACAGGGGGAGAGATGAAAAACTGTTTTTT
TRBJ1-2 | - | TRBV7-9 | TRBD1 | CASTAQDRGNYGYTF | TGTGCCAGCACCGCTCAGGACAGGGGAAACTATGGCTACACCTTC
TRBJ1-2 | once | TRBV28 | - | CASSSGRPVVDTF | TGTGCCAGCAGTTCGGGACGACCAGTGGTTGACACCTTC
TRBJ1-1 | few | TRBV10-2 | - | CASRNTDYTEAFF | TGCGCCAGCAGGAATACAGATTACACTGAAGCTTTCTTT
TRBJ1-4 | once | TRBV10-3 | - | CAISDWEEGEKLFF | TGTGCCATCAGTGATTGGGAGGAGGGTGAAAAACTGTTTTTT
TRBJ1-6 | once | TRBV2 | - | CASSELGGANNSPLHF | TGTGCCAGCAGTGAATTGGGGGGCGCAAATAATTCACCCCTCCACTTT
TRBJ2-3 | - | TRBV18 | TRBD1 | CASSPSTGGADTQYF | TGTGCCAGCTCACCTTCGACAGGGGGGGCAGATACGCAGTATTTT
TRBJ2-7 | - | TRBV28 | TRBD1 | CASGTGVIYEQYF | TGTGCCAGCGGGACAGGGGTCATCTACGAGCAGTACTTC
TRBJ1-2 | - | TRBV7-2 | - | CASSERGAGGYTF | TGTGCCAGCAGCGAGAGGGGGGCGGGTGGCTACACCTTC
TRBJ1-5 | few | TRBV6-1 | TRBD1 | CASSSDRWNQPQHF | TGTGCCAGCAGCTCGGACAGGTGGAATCAGCCCCAGCATTTT
TRBJ2-6 | few | TRBV15 | - | CATSTDRTKVLTGANVLTF | TGTGCCACCAGCACGGACCGGACAAAGGTTTTGACTGGGGCCAACGTCCTGACTTTC
TRBJ1-5 | - | TRBV2 | TRBD1 | CASSFLGQRNQPQHF | TGTGCCAGCAGTTTTCTGGGACAGAGGAATCAGCCCCAGCATTTT
TRBJ1-5 | few | TRBV4-2 | - | CASSQARGDSNQPQHF | TGTGCCAGCAGCCAAGCTAGGGGAGATAGCAATCAGCCCCAGCATTTT
TRBJ1-6 | - | TRBV28 | TRBD1 | CASSGGQGNNSPLHF | TGTGCCAGCAGTGGGGGACAGGGGAATAATTCACCCCTCCACTTT
TRBJ1-5 | - | TRBV2 | - | CASSKWEEPQHF | TGTGCCAGCAGTAAGTGGGAGGAGCCCCAGCATTTT
TRBJ2-2 | few | TRBV5-4 | TRBD2 | CASRKGLAGGNTGELFF | TGTGCCAGCAGAAAGGGACTAGCGGGGGGGAACACCGGGGAGCTGTTTTTT
TRBJ2-6 | - | TRBV7-9 | - | CASSRQPGSGANVLTF | TGTGCCAGCAGCCGACAGCCCGGCTCTGGGGCCAACGTCCTGACTTTC
TRBJ1-4 | - | TRBV30 | - | CAWSVRGSTNEKLFF | TGTGCCTGGAGTGTGAGGGGGTCAACTAATGAAAAACTGTTTTTT
TRBJ2-7 | once | TRBV11-2 | - | CASSSLSGPSYEQYF | TGTGCCAGCAGCTCCCTGTCGGGCCCGTCCTACGAGCAGTACTTC
TRBJ1-1 | - | TRBV13 | - | CASKVGLLKNTEAFF | TGTGCCAGCAAGGTAGGACTCCTTAAGAACACTGAAGCTTTCTTT
TRBJ2-7 | medium-sized | TRBV9 | - | CASSPSGDGEQYF | TGTGCCAGCAGCCCATCGGGGGACGGGGAGCAGTACTTC
TRBJ2-1 | - | TRBV1 | - | CTSSQGKRGPYNEQFF | TGCACCAGCAGCCAAGGAAAGCGGGGGCCCTACAATGAGCAGTTCTTC
TRBJ2-3 | - | TRBV5-1 | TRBD1 | CASSLEGRTGGAFTDTQYF | TGCGCCAGCAGCTTGGAGGGCAGGACAGGGGGCGCCTTCACAGATACGCAGTATTTT
TRBJ2-7 | - | TRBV5-1 | - | CASSSNYEQYF | TGCGCCAGCAGCTCTAACTACGAGCAGTACTTC
TRBJ1-4 | few | TRBV4-1 | TRBD1 | CASSQDRVNEKLFF | TGCGCCAGCAGCCAGGACAGGGTTAATGAAAAACTGTTTTTT
TRBJ2-7 | few | TRBV19 | - | CASSKARRKVYEQYF | TGTGCCAGTAGTAAGGCTAGACGGAAAGTTTACGAGCAGTACTTC
TRBJ1-1 | - | TRBV2 | - | CATLRDTNTEAFF | TGTGCCACCCTCCGGGATACAAACACTGAAGCTTTCTTT
TRBJ1-5 | - | TRBV7-9 | - | CASSSGANQPQHF | TGTGCCAGCAGCTCCGGGGCCAATCAGCCCCAGCATTTT
TRBJ2-7 | - | TRBV28 | - | CASSSSGLVSYEQYF | TGTGCCAGCAGTTCGAGCGGACTTGTCTCCTACGAGCAGTACTTC
TRBJ2-7 | - | TRBV5-4 | TRBD2 | CASSHMSRGGNEQYF | TGTGCCAGCAGCCACATGTCCCGGGGAGGGAACGAGCAGTACTTC
TRBJ2-7 | - | TRBV2 | - | CASRLRWVRTYEQYF | TGTGCCAGCAGATTAAGGTGGGTTCGGACCTACGAGCAGTACTTC
TRBJ2-7 | - | TRBV28 | - | CASSLWSAESSYEQYF | TGTGCCAGCAGTTTATGGTCCGCGGAAAGCTCCTACGAGCAGTACTTC
TRBJ1-4 | - | TRBV9 | TRBD1 | CASSPRRQGTNEKLFF | TGTGCCAGCAGCCCTCGACGACAGGGAACTAATGAAAAACTGTTTTTT
TRBJ2-6 | - | TRBV9 | - | CASGTPLSGANVLTF | TGTGCCAGTGGGACGCCCCTCTCTGGGGCCAACGTCCTGACTTTC
TRBJ2-7 | - | TRBV5-4 | - | CASSLGGATEQYF | TGTGCCAGCAGCTTGGGCGGTGCGACCGAGCAGTACTTC
TRBJ2-3 | - | TRBV7-8 | - | CASKGSDTQYF | TGTGCCAGCAAGGGGTCAGATACGCAGTATTTT
TRBJ2-1 | few | TRBV16 | TRBD2 | CASSPPSGGIVEQFF | TGTGCCAGCAGCCCTCCTAGCGGGGGAATAGTTGAGCAGTTCTTC
TRBJ2-4 | - | TRBV23-1 | - | CASRSPGGTAKNIQYF | TGCGCCAGCAGATCTCCAGGGGGGACAGCCAAAAACATTCAGTACTTC
TRBJ1-4 | - | TRBV27 | - | CASGPQGRTNEKLFF | TGTGCCAGCGGCCCACAAGGCAGAACTAATGAAAAACTGTTTTTT